The following is a TCR beta chain sequence with its context. Its antigen remains unknown. In the PCR, 60 Vbeta and 13 Jbeta primers were used. Sequenced by immunoSEQ multiplex PCR; TCRdb stores in-frame clones only, minus some. The table has more than 95,000 clones, roughly 85% seen once. This sample is part of a study of cytomegalovirus exposure and HLA in healthy donors. Findings of the study overall: Later, an analysis found that common viral pathogens appeared to be linked with several of the most significant clusters.

All donors participated as healthy donors of bone marrow. Unmatched junction bases numbered 5, after V lost 0 bases and J lost 9 bases. Germline V gives CDR1 SGHDT, CDR2 YYEEEE. The CDR3 has 13 amino acids. This sequence was found in a woman aged 35 to 49 in good health and CMV-seropositive. The chain combines TRBV5-6 with TRBJ2-7; 8 bases match TRBD1. Sequenced sample: PBMCs. CDR3 in amino acids: CASSLGSGGWQYF. The CDR3 coding sequence is TGTGCCAGCAGCTTGGGATCAGGGGGCTGGCAGTACTTC.